What follows are 31 T cell receptor beta chains derived from one specimen sequenced in a study of cytomegalovirus exposure and HLA in healthy donors. The study ran its PCR with 60 Vbeta and 13 Jbeta primers. The repertoire was sequenced with immunoSEQ multiplex PCR; TCRdb's copy has only in-frame clones and lacks some. The sample shows some 150,000 clones, approximately 88% of them seen only once. Input material: PBMCs. Source of these receptors: a woman between 18 and 29 years old in good health and CMV-seronegative.

This clone was counted only a few times. This chain links TRBV28 with TRBJ1-4, with D unresolved. The CDR3 contains 13 residues. Looked up from germline, CDR1 is MDHEN and CDR2 is SYDVKM. The V end was cut by 6 bases, the J end by 8 bases, with 13 bases between. The CDR3 nucleotides are TGTGCCAGCAGCCCGGGATGGAGGGAAAAACTGTTTTTT. This codes for CASSPGWREKLFF. Drawing the rest from reference TRBV28 and TRBJ1-4, the complete variable domain is DVKVTQSSRYLVKRTGEKVFLECVQDMDHENMFWYRQDPGLGLRLIYFSYDVKMKEKGDIPEGYSVSREKKERFSLILESASTNQTSMYLCASSPGWREKLFFGSGTQLSVL.

V gene TRBV29-1 combines with J gene TRBJ2-7; D perhaps matches TRBD1 (6 bases). The CDR3 extends over 18 amino acids. Trimming left V 5 bases short and J 1 base short, with 27 bases between. Germline-derived CDR1 and CDR2 are SQVTM and ANQGSEA. CDR3 bases: TGCAGCGTTTCTACAGTCAACAGGGTCCAAGCCTTTTCCTACGAGCAGTACTTC. This translates into CSVSTVNRVQAFSYEQYF.

This rearrangement joins TRBV5-5 to TRBJ1-4, with D perhaps TRBD1 (5 bases). In germline, CDR1 is SGHKS, CDR2 YYEKEE (reference sequence). V was cut by 3 bases and J by 7 bases, with 16 bases left in between. This CDR3 has 15 amino acids. The chain's CDR3 is CASSSSTIRGEKLFF. The CDR3 DNA sequence: TGTGCCAGCAGCTCCAGTACTATAAGGGGTGAAAAACTGTTTTTT.

This clone was seen a handful of times. The CDR3 DNA follows: TGTGCCAGCAGTCAGACAGGGTTCACTGAAGCTTTCTTT. Protein: CASSQTGFTEAFF. The V gene is TRBV2, the J gene TRBJ1-1; TRBD1 matches at 7 bases. Germline V lookup: CDR1 SNHLY, CDR2 FYNNEI. After removal of 5 bases from V and 4 bases from J, the junction contained 4 bases not matched to a gene. The CDR3 length is 13 residues.

The chain has TRBV19 and TRBJ2-3, with TRBD1 as a possible D gene (6 bases). This CDR3 spans 14 amino acids. V lost 6 bases to trimming and J lost 2 bases, with 12 bases between them. Germline V lookup: CDR1 LNHDA, CDR2 SQIVND (reference sequence). CDR3 sequence reads: CASRGRGSTDTQYF. The CDR3 nucleotides read TGTGCCAGTAGAGGTAGGGGGTCCACAGATACGCAGTATTTT.

The CDR3: CASSLGDRAGEKLFF. The CDR3 nucleotides are TGTGCCAGCAGTTTAGGGGACAGGGCAGGAGAAAAACTGTTTTTT. The chain joins TRBV27 to TRBJ1-4, with 9 bases lining up with TRBD1. Germline V gene data show CDR1 as MNHEY and CDR2 as SMNVEV (reference sequence). With V trimmed by 2 bases and J by 8 bases, 6 bases remained unmatched. The CDR3 contains 15 residues.

The chain recombines TRBV7-9 with TRBJ2-7, with 7 bases identical to TRBD1. Germline V gene sequence: CDR1 SEHNR, CDR2 FQNEAQ (reference sequence). This CDR3 has 13 amino acids. V shed 5 bases, J shed 3 bases, and the junction held 4 bases outside the gene matches. For the CDR3, the DNA is TGTGCCAGCAGCCGGGACAGTATCTACGAGCAGTACTTC. Translating gives CASSRDSIYEQYF.

This chain links TRBV5-1 with TRBJ1-2; D gene uncertain. Germline CDR1 is SGHRS and CDR2 is YFSETQ. The CDR3 has 14 residues. Trimming took off 0 bases at V and 4 bases at J, with 10 bases between the two ends. CDR3 DNA sequence: TGCGCCAGCAGCTTGGGTCACATAACCTATGGCTACACCTTC. This translates into CASSLGHITYGYTF.

V gene TRBV6-5 combines with J gene TRBJ1-5; TRBD1 matches at 10 bases. Germline CDR1 reads MNHEY; CDR2 reads SVGAGI. The CDR3 sequence is 13 residues long. J gave up 7 bases and V 4 bases, and 1 base lay outside the gene matches. The CDR3 reads CASSLTGGQPQHF. The DNA of the CDR3 is TGTGCCAGCAGTTTGACAGGGGGCCAGCCCCAGCATTTT.

The rearrangement links TRBV6-1 to TRBJ1-1; 7 bases line up with TRBD1. Germline V lookup: CDR1 MNHNS, CDR2 SASEGT. Trimming took 7 bases from V and 4 from J; bases not matched to a gene: 9. This CDR3 has 14 residues. In DNA form, the CDR3 reads TGTGCCAGCACCCAGGGGGTCGTGGGCACTGAAGCTTTCTTT. Its translation: CASTQGVVGTEAFF.

J is TRBJ1-2 and V is TRBV10-3; maybe TRBD1 (5 bases). The CDR3 is made up of 14 amino acids. Trimming pared 10 bases from V and 4 bases from J, leaving 19 bases between. Germline V CDR1 and CDR2: ENHRY, SYGVKD. This chain's CDR3 is CATSSGLGGYGYTF. The CDR3 region has the DNA TGTGCCACAAGCTCAGGGCTGGGTGGCTATGGCTACACCTTC.

This chain uses TRBV19 with TRBJ1-4; 9 bases align to TRBD1. V lost 7 bases and J lost 12; bases outside the gene matches: 18. Germline CDR1 reads LNHDA; CDR2 reads SQIVND (reference sequence). The CDR3 has 16 residues. CDR3 DNA: TGTGCCAGTACCCTCGGCGGACACAGGGGGCTTGATGAACTGTTTTTT. Encoded protein: CASTLGGHRGLDELFF.

V and J are TRBV6-5 and TRBJ1-3; unclear D gene. CDR1 and CDR2 from the germline V gene are MNHEY and SVGAGI. The CDR3 has 13 residues. CDR3 nucleotides: TGTGCGTCTCAAAGGAGTTCTGGAAACACCATATATTTT. This encodes CASQRSSGNTIYF.

For this clone: The sample has other DNA sequences that encode this CDR3 too. This chain joins TRBV23-1 and TRBJ2-2; D uncertain. TRBV23-1 is marked as an open reading frame, function uncertain. The V and J ends lost 10 bases and 6 bases respectively, with 15 bases between them. The CDR3 spans 13 residues. The chain's CDR3 is CATSGSVAGELFF. The CDR3 DNA reads TGCGCCACCTCAGGTTCGGTGGCCGGGGAGCTGTTTTTT.

This chain links TRBV5-8 with TRBJ1-5; D gene ambiguous. Germline V gene sequence: CDR1 SGHTS, CDR2 YDEGEE. The V end was cut by 1 base, the J end by 6 bases, with 11 bases between. CDR3 length: 14 residues. CDR3 in amino acids: CASSLYSIGQPQHF. In DNA form, the CDR3 reads TGTGCCAGCAGCTTGTACAGTATCGGTCAGCCCCAGCATTTT.

This clone showed up just a few times. This sequence joins TRBV5-6 and TRBJ2-3; 8 bases are shared with TRBD1. V shed 3 bases, J shed 5 bases, and the junction held 8 bases outside the gene matches. The length of the CDR3 is 15 residues. The germline V gene has CDR1 SGHDT and CDR2 YYEEEE. Here the CDR3 reads CASSSGQGYRDTQYF. The CDR3 DNA sequence: TGTGCCAGCAGCTCTGGACAGGGCTATAGAGATACGCAGTATTTT.

This sequence joins TRBV11-2 and TRBJ2-3, with D possibly TRBD1 on 6 matching bases. Looked up from germline, CDR1 is SGHAT and CDR2 is FQNNGV. This CDR3 contains 15 residues. Trimming took off 3 bases at V and 0 bases at J, with 10 bases between the two ends. The CDR3 spells CASSFWQGSTDTQYF. The CDR3 DNA reads as TGTGCCAGCAGCTTCTGGCAGGGGAGCACAGATACGCAGTATTTT.

The chain recombines TRBV6-6 with TRBJ1-4, with 8 positions matching TRBD1. The CDR3 totals 14 residues. The V segment lost 6 bases and the J segment 5 bases; nucleotides outside the gene matches: 5. Germline V gene data show CDR1 as MNHNY and CDR2 as SVGAGI (reference sequence). The CDR3 is CASRYRGFNEKLFF. The CDR3 DNA reads as TGTGCCAGCAGGTACAGGGGGTTCAATGAAAAACTGTTTTTT.

The chain has TRBV6-1 and TRBJ1-5; no definite D call. V was shortened by 2 bases and J by 5 bases, with 10 bases between the two germline ends. The germline V gene encodes CDR1 MNHNS and CDR2 SASEGT. CDR3 size: 14 residues. CDR3 amino acids: CASSEQVPYQPQHF. In nucleotides, the CDR3 is TGTGCCAGCAGTGAACAGGTACCCTATCAGCCCCAGCATTTT.

This chain connects TRBV4-1 to TRBJ1-2, with D maybe TRBD1 (5 bases). Trimming left V 4 bases short and J 8 bases short, with 20 bases between. The germline CDR1 and CDR2 sequences are MGHRA and YSYEKL. This CDR3 is built from 15 residues. CDR3 nucleotide sequence: TGCGCCAGCAGCCCCCAGAGGCTTCAGGGTGAGGGCTACACCTTC. The encoded protein is CASSPQRLQGEGYTF.

This clone showed up just a few times. A read error may produce the germline difference seen at one junction end. The gene calls are TRBV7-9 and TRBJ2-1, with 7 bases that match TRBD1. The CDR3 is made up of 15 amino acids. Per the germline V gene, CDR1 is SEHNR and CDR2 is FQNEAQ (reference sequence). Here the CDR3 DNA reads TGTTCCAGCAGCTTAACAGGGGCCAAGGACAATGAGCAGTTCTTC. Translated, it gives CSSSLTGAKDNEQFF.

This clone was counted only a few times. V gene TRBV15 combines with J gene TRBJ1-1; maybe TRBD1 (6 bases). The CDR3 runs 14 residues. Looked up from germline, CDR1 is LNHNV and CDR2 is YYDKDF (reference sequence). Trimming left V 6 bases short and J 6 bases short, with 17 bases between. The CDR3 spells CATRAGGATAEAFF. The CDR3 DNA reads as TGTGCCACCAGGGCGGGGGGGGCAACGGCTGAAGCTTTCTTT.

The chain couples TRBV27 to TRBJ1-2; TRBD1 is a possible D gene (5 bases). This CDR3 is built from 15 residues. Germline CDR1 is MNHEY and CDR2 is SMNVEV (reference sequence). Between the trimmed V and J ends, which lost 6 bases and 4 bases, there was a span of 18 bases. CDR3 protein: CASRLTAPLGYGYTF. The CDR3 region has the DNA TGTGCCAGCAGATTGACAGCCCCTCTGGGCTATGGCTACACCTTC.

The J gene is TRBJ2-5, the V gene TRBV2; D perhaps matches TRBD2 (7 bases). V dropped 7 bases and J dropped 4 bases, with 16 bases sitting between them. This CDR3 has 14 residues. Germline loops: CDR1 SNHLY, CDR2 FYNNEI. The CDR3 coding sequence is TGTGCCAGCACTTGGGGGGGCGGAAGAGAGACCCAGTACTTC. This encodes CASTWGGGRETQYF.

V and J are TRBV6-1 and TRBJ2-2; 11 bases match TRBD2. With 4 bases clipped from V and 5 bases from J, the junction kept 3 bases outside the gene matches. Germline V gene sequence: CDR1 MNHNS, CDR2 SASEGT. The length of the CDR3 is 15 residues. CDR3 amino acids: CASSVSSGGTGELFF. The CDR3 coding sequence is TGTGCCAGCAGTGTTTCTAGCGGGGGGACCGGGGAGCTGTTTTTT.

This clone was observed a few times. The CDR3 region is CATSRISGGGTDTQYF. The CDR3 nucleotides are TGTGCCACCAGCAGGATTAGCGGGGGCGGCACAGATACGCAGTATTTT. The chain employs TRBV15 and TRBJ2-3; 9 nucleotides match TRBD2. Germline CDR1 reads LNHNV; CDR2 reads YYDKDF (reference sequence). This CDR3 is 16 amino acids long. Germline trimming cut 3 bases from V and 1 base from J; bases unmatched to any gene: 5.

V usage is TRBV5-5 and J usage is TRBJ1-2; 11 nucleotides match TRBD1. Trimming took 2 bases from V and 0 from J; bases not matched to a gene: 6. The CDR3 loop spans 17 amino acids. Germline V gene sequence: CDR1 SGHKS, CDR2 YYEKEE (reference sequence). The CDR3, as DNA: TGTGCCAGCAGCTTTGGACAGGGGGCCATTGCTAACTATGGCTACACCTTC. It translates to CASSFGQGAIANYGYTF.

This clone has just one count. V gene TRBV27 combines with J gene TRBJ2-3; maybe TRBD1 (6 bases). Between the trimmed V and J ends, which lost 5 bases and 1 base, there was a span of 16 bases. The CDR3 spans 16 residues. Germline V gene sequence: CDR1 MNHEY, CDR2 SMNVEV (reference sequence). The CDR3 loop reads CASSIQGTTGTDTQYF. As DNA, the CDR3 is TGTGCCAGCAGTATACAGGGTACGACGGGCACAGATACGCAGTATTTT.

V usage is TRBV28 and J usage is TRBJ1-1; the D gene is possibly TRBD1 (5 bases). Trimming took 7 bases from V and 0 from J, leaving 9 bases between them. This CDR3 is built from 13 residues. Germline values: CDR1 MDHEN, CDR2 SYDVKM. CDR3 residues: CASIDRMNTEAFF. The CDR3 DNA reads as TGTGCCAGCATCGACAGAATGAACACTGAAGCTTTCTTT. The entire variable domain, with the rest obtained from reference TRBV28 and TRBJ1-1, is as follows: DVKVTQSSRYLVKRTGEKVFLECVQDMDHENMFWYRQDPGLGLRLIYFSYDVKMKEKGDIPEGYSVSREKKERFSLILESASTNQTSMYLCASIDRMNTEAFFGQGTRLTVV.

The genes are TRBV6-4 and TRBJ2-2; TRBD1 matches at 8 bases. V trimming: 5 bases; J trimming: 0 bases; junction bases outside the gene matches: 5. This CDR3 is built from 16 residues. CDR1 and CDR2 (germline): MRHNA, SNTAGT. CDR3 protein: CASSLTGDPNTGELFF. The CDR3 region has the DNA TGTGCCAGCAGTTTGACAGGGGACCCGAACACCGGGGAGCTGTTTTTT.

The CDR3 sequence: CASSQQGENSPLHF. The CDR3 bases are TGTGCCAGCAGCCAACAGGGTGAGAATTCACCCCTCCACTTT. The rearrangement uses TRBV6-1 and TRBJ1-6, with D maybe TRBD1 (6 bases). The V end lost 6 bases, the J end lost 7 bases, and 13 bases lay between the germline ends. Germline V gives CDR1 MNHNS, CDR2 SASEGT. The CDR3 covers 14 residues.